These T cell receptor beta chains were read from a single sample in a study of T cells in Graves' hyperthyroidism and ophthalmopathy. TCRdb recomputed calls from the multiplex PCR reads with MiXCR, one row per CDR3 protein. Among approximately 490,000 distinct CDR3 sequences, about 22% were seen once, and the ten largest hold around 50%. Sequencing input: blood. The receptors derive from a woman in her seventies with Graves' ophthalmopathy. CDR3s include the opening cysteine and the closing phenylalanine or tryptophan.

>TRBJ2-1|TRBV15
CATSRASGNHNEQFF
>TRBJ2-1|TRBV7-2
CASTRRGGPNNEQFF
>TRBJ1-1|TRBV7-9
CASSWTGAGTEAFF
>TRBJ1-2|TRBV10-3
CAISGYRQGDLADLDGYTF
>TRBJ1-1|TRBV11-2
CASRSPGGFVFF
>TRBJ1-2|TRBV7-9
CASSLSSGLGGYTF
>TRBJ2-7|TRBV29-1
CSAGLAGRYEQYF
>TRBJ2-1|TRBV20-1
CSASGTKSYNEQFF
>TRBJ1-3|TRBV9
CASSVDPGTDPGNTIYF
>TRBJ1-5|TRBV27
CASSFGTGLNQPQHF
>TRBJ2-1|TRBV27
CASRSGVNNEQFF
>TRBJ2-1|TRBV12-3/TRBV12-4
CASSLERPSYNEQFF